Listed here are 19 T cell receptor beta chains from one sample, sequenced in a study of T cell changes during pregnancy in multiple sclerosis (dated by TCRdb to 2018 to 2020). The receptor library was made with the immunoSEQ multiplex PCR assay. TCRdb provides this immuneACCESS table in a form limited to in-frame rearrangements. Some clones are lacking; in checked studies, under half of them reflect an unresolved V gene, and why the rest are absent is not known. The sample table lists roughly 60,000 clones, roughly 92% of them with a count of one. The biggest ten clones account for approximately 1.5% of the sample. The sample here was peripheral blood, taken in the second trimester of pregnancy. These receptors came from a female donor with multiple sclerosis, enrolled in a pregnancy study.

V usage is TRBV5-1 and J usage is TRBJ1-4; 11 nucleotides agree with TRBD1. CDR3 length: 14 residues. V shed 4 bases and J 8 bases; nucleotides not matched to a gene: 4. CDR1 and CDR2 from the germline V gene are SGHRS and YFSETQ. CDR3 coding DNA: TGCGCCAGCAGCCAGGACAGGGGGCAAGAAAAACTGTTTTTT. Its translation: CASSQDRGQEKLFF.

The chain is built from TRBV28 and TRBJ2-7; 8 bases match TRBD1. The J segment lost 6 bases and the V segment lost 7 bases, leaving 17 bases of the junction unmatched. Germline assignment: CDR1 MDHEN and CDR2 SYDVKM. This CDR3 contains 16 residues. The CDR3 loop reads CASNGQGASLVGEQYF. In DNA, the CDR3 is TGTGCCAGCAATGGACAGGGCGCTTCCCTCGTCGGCGAGCAGTACTTC.

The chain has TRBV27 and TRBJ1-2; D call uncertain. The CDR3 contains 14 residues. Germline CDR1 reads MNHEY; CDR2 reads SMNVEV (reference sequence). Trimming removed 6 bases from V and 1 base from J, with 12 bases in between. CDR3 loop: CASRSGADNYGYTF. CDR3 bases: TGTGCCAGCAGGTCAGGAGCGGATAACTATGGCTACACCTTC.

For the CDR3, the DNA is TGCGCCAGCAGCCTCACCGGGACTGAAACCTACAATGAGCAGTTCTTC. Translated, it gives CASSLTGTETYNEQFF. The chain combines TRBV4-1 with TRBJ2-1; tentatively, D is TRBD2 (6 bases). V was trimmed by 4 bases and J by 2 bases, leaving 15 bases between them. Germline V gene lookup returns CDR1 MGHRA and CDR2 YSYEKL. The CDR3 runs 16 residues.

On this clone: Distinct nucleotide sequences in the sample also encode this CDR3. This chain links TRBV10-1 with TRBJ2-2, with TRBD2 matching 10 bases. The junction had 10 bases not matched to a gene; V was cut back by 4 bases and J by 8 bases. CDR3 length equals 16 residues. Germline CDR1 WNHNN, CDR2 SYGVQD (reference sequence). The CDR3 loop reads CASSARRATSGGELFF. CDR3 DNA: TGCGCCAGCAGTGCGCGAAGAGCGACTAGCGGGGGGGAGCTGTTTTTT.

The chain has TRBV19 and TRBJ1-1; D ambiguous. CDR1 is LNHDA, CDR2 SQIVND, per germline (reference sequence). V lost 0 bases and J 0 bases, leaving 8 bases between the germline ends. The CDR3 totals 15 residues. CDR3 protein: CASSIDAGLNTEAFF. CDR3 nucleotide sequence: TGTGCCAGTAGTATAGACGCGGGATTGAACACTGAAGCTTTCTTT. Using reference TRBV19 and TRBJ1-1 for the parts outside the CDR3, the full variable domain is DGGITQSPKYLFRKEGQNVTLSCEQNLNHDAMYWYRQDPGQGLRLIYYSQIVNDFQKGDIAEGYSVSREKKESFPLTVTSAQKNPTAFYLCASSIDAGLNTEAFFGQGTRLTVV.

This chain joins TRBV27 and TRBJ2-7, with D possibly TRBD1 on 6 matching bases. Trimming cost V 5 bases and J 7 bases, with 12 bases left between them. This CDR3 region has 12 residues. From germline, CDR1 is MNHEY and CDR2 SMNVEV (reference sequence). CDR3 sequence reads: CASSGLRGEQYF. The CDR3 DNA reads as TGTGCCAGCAGTGGACTGAGGGGGGAGCAGTACTTC.

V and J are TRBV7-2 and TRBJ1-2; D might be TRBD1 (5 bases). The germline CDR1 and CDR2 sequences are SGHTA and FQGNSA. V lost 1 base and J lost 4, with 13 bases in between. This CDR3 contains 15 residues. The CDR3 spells CASSLGSQGLYGYTF. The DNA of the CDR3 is TGTGCCAGCAGCTTAGGGTCTCAGGGACTCTATGGCTACACCTTC.

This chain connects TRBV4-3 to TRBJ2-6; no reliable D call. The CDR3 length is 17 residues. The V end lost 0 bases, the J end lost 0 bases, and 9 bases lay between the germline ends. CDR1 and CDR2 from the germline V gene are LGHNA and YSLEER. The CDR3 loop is CASSQDLPLSGANVLTF. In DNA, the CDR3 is TGCGCCAGCAGCCAAGATCTCCCCCTCTCTGGGGCCAACGTCCTGACTTTC.

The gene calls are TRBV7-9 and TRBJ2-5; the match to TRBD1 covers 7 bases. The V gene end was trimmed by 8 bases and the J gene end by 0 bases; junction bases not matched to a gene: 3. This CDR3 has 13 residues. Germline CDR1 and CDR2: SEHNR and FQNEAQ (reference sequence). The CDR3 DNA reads TGTGCCAGCGTAGGGACAGACCAAGAGACCCAGTACTTC. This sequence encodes CASVGTDQETQYF.

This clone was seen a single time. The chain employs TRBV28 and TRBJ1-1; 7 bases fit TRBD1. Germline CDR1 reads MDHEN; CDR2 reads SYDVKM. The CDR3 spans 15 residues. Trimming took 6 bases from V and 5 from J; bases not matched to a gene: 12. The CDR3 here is CASRYDRVGDTEAFF. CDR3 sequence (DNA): TGTGCCAGCAGATATGACAGGGTCGGAGATACTGAAGCTTTCTTT.

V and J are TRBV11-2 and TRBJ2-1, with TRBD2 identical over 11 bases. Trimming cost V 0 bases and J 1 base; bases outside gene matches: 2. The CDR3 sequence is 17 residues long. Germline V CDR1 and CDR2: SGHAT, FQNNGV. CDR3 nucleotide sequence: TGTGCCAGCAGCTTAGAACTAGCGGGAGTATCCTACAATGAGCAGTTCTTC. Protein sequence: CASSLELAGVSYNEQFF. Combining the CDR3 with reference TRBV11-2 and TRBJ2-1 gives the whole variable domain EAGVAQSPRYKIIEKRQSVAFWCNPISGHATLYWYQQILGQGPKLLIQFQNNGVVDDSQLPKDRFSAERLKGVDSTLKIQPAKLEDSAVYLCASSLELAGVSYNEQFFGPGTRLTVL.

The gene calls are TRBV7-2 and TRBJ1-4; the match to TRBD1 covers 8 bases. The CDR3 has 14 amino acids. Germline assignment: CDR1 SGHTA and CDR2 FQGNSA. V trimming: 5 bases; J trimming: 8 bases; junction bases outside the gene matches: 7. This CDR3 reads CASSPGGVREKLFF. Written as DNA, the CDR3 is TGTGCCAGCAGCCCAGGGGGCGTTCGGGAAAAACTGTTTTTT.

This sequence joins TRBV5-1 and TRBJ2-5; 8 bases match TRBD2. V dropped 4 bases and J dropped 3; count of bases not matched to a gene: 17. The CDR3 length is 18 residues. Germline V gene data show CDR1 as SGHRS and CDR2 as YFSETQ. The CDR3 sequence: CASSQLGASGFLKETQYF. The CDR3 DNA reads TGCGCCAGCAGCCAATTGGGGGCTAGCGGGTTCCTGAAAGAGACCCAGTACTTC.

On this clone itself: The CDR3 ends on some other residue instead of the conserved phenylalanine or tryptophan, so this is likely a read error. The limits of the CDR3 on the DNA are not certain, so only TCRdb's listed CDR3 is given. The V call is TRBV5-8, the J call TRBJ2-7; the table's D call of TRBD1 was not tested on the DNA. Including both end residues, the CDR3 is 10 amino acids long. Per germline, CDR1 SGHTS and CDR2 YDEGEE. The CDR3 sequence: CASSFRDSWI.

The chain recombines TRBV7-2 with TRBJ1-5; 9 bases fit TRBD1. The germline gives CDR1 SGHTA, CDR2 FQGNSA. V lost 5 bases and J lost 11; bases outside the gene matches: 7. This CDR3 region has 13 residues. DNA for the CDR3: TGTGCCAGCAGCGAGGACAGGGGAAGAGCCCAGCATTTT. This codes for CASSEDRGRAQHF.

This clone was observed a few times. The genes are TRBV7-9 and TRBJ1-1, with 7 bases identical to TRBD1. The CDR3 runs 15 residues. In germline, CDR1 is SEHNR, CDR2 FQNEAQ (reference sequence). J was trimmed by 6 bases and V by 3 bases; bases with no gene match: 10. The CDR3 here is CASSFEQGVVSEAFF. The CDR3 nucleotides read TGTGCCAGCAGCTTCGAGCAGGGGGTAGTCTCTGAAGCTTTCTTT.

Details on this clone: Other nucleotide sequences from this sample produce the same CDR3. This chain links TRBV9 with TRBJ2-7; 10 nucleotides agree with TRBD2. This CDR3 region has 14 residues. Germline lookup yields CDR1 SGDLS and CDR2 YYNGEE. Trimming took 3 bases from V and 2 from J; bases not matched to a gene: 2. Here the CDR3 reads CASSGTSGPYEQYF. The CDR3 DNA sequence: TGTGCCAGCAGCGGGACTAGCGGACCCTACGAGCAGTACTTC.

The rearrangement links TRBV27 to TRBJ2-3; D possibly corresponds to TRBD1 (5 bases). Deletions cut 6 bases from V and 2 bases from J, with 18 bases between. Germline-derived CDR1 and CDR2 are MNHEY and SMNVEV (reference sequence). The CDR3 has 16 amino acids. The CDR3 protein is CASRDGQRQLTDTQYF. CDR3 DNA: TGTGCCAGCAGGGATGGCCAAAGACAGCTCACAGATACGCAGTATTTT.